Listed here is a single TCR beta chain. The data originate from a study of blood T cell repertoires in COVID-19. Study at large: The cDNA or gDNA used as material had been derived from T cells, B-cell-depleted T cells, or PBMCs.

The germline gives CDR1 LNHDA, CDR2 SQIVND (reference sequence). The trim removed 6 bases at V and 4 bases at J, leaving 6 bases unmatched. CDR3 length: 14 amino acids. The method was immunoSEQ multiplex PCR; TCRdb's version includes in-frame clones alone and lacks a portion of them. The sample includes approximately 400,000 clones, more than 75% seen only once; the top ten take about 1.2%. The sample was PBMCs or T cells enriched from blood (not recorded which). This rearrangement joins TRBV19 to TRBJ1-1; 9 nucleotides line up with TRBD1. The TCR originated in a woman between 18 and 29 years old who had recovered from COVID-19. The CDR3 DNA sequence: TGTGCCAGTAGGGAGACAGGGGGGAGCACTGAAGCTTTCTTT. Its protein is CASRETGGSTEAFF. The full variable domain, in which reference TRBV19 and TRBJ1-1 provide the parts outside the CDR3, is DGGITQSPKYLFRKEGQNVTLSCEQNLNHDAMYWYRQDPGQGLRLIYYSQIVNDFQKGDIAEGYSVSREKKESFPLTVTSAQKNPTAFYLCASRETGGSTEAFFGQGTRLTVV.